This is a list of T cell receptor beta chains from one sample in a study of tumor and adjacent non-tumor tissue in lung cancer. Via MiXCR, TCRdb re-called the multiplex PCR reads, giving one row per CDR3 protein. Here the sample spans around 86,000 distinct CDR3 sequences, roughly 72% being singletons. Sequencing used lung tumor tissue. The receptors were sampled from a woman in her 40s with non-small cell lung cancer. CDR3s include the opening cysteine and the closing phenylalanine or tryptophan. A D gene is named only where the DNA matches it firmly. Not all rows give a size; the values are once, few, many and, for expanded clones, a class.

j_call: TRBJ2-1
clone_size: -
v_call: TRBV5-4
d_call: -
cdr3_nt: TGTGCCAGGAGCTTCGGTAGTAGCGTAATCCCCTACAATGAGCAGTTCTTC
cdr3_aa: CARSFGSSVIPYNEQFF

j_call: TRBJ1-3
clone_size: -
v_call: TRBV5-4
d_call: TRBD1
cdr3_nt: TGTGCCAGCAGCCAGGGACAGGGGGCGTTACACACCATATATTTT
cdr3_aa: CASSQGQGALHTIYF

j_call: TRBJ1-5
clone_size: -
v_call: TRBV6-6
d_call: -
cdr3_nt: TGTGCCAGCAAGAGACTACAGGAGACTAGCAATCAGCCCCAGCATTTT
cdr3_aa: CASKRLQETSNQPQHF

j_call: TRBJ2-5
clone_size: many
v_call: TRBV29-1
d_call: -
cdr3_nt: TGCAGCGTCAAAAACCGGGGAGGCCTTCAAGAGACCCAGTACTTC
cdr3_aa: CSVKNRGGLQETQYF

j_call: TRBJ2-1
clone_size: -
v_call: TRBV12-3/TRBV12-4
d_call: -
cdr3_nt: TGTGCCAGCAGCTCCCCCTTTGGCAGGGGCCTTTTCACTGAGCAGTTCTTC
cdr3_aa: CASSSPFGRGLFTEQFF

j_call: TRBJ1-1
clone_size: many
v_call: TRBV6-6
d_call: -
cdr3_nt: TGTGCCAGCAGCACCAGGGGAGGTCCCAAGGGTTTGAACACTGAAGCTTTCTTT
cdr3_aa: CASSTRGGPKGLNTEAFF

j_call: TRBJ1-1
clone_size: -
v_call: TRBV11-2
d_call: -
cdr3_nt: TGTGCCAACAGTCTAACACTGAACACTGAAGCTTTCTTT
cdr3_aa: CANSLTLNTEAFF

j_call: TRBJ2-1
clone_size: -
v_call: TRBV6-1
d_call: -
cdr3_nt: TGTACCATCAGTGGTACCTTTGAGCAGTTCTTC
cdr3_aa: CTISGTFEQFF

j_call: TRBJ2-7
clone_size: once
v_call: TRBV11-2
d_call: TRBD1
cdr3_nt: TGTGGCAGGAGCTTTCAAGACAGGGTCTACGAGCAGTATTTC
cdr3_aa: CGRSFQDRVYEQYF

j_call: TRBJ2-5
clone_size: -
v_call: TRBV29-1
d_call: -
cdr3_nt: TGCAGCGTTGAATCCTGGCAGGGTAAAAGGACCGAGTACTTC
cdr3_aa: CSVESWQGKRTEYF

j_call: TRBJ1-2
clone_size: -
v_call: TRBV6-6
d_call: TRBD1
cdr3_nt: TGTACCAGTAGACAGGGGCGGGCCCAGGATGGCTACACCTTC
cdr3_aa: CTSRQGRAQDGYTF

j_call: TRBJ1-6
clone_size: -
v_call: TRBV7-8
d_call: -
cdr3_nt: TGTGCCAGCAGCCTAGCGGATGTCAGGAAAAATTCACCCCTCCACTTT
cdr3_aa: CASSLADVRKNSPLHF

j_call: TRBJ2-1
clone_size: -
v_call: TRBV11-2
d_call: TRBD2
cdr3_nt: TGTGCCAGCAGCTTAGGGTCACTAGCGGGGCGAAATGGGCAGTTCTTC
cdr3_aa: CASSLGSLAGRNGQFF

j_call: TRBJ2-7
clone_size: -
v_call: TRBV7-9
d_call: TRBD1
cdr3_nt: TGTGGCAGCCGCTCAGGGGGTAACCCCGAGCAGTACTTC
cdr3_aa: CGSRSGGNPEQYF

j_call: TRBJ2-7
clone_size: -
v_call: TRBV29-1
d_call: TRBD2
cdr3_nt: TGCAGCGTTGGGGGTTTGGGGGGGGTATCTTTACACGAGCAGTACTTC
cdr3_aa: CSVGGLGGVSLHEQYF

j_call: TRBJ1-1
clone_size: -
v_call: TRBV2
d_call: -
cdr3_nt: TGTGCCAGCAGTGTAAGGGGGGAAGCTTTCTTT
cdr3_aa: CASSVRGEAFF

j_call: TRBJ2-1
clone_size: -
v_call: TRBV7-9
d_call: -
cdr3_nt: TGTGCCAGCAGCTTAACGCATGGCTGGGGGTATTACAATGAGCAGTCCTTC
cdr3_aa: CASSLTHGWGYYNEQSF

j_call: TRBJ2-3
clone_size: -
v_call: TRBV12-3/TRBV12-4
d_call: -
cdr3_nt: TGTGCCAGCTCCCGGGTCGGAACAGATATGCAGTATTTT
cdr3_aa: CASSRVGTDMQYF

j_call: TRBJ2-1
clone_size: -
v_call: TRBV14
d_call: -
cdr3_nt: TGTGCCAGCGGCCATAGCGGTATCTACAATGAGCAGTTCTTC
cdr3_aa: CASGHSGIYNEQFF

j_call: TRBJ1-2
clone_size: -
v_call: TRBV28
d_call: -
cdr3_nt: TGTGCCAGCAGTTATACACGCCCCACCAACTATGGCTACACCTTC
cdr3_aa: CASSYTRPTNYGYTF

j_call: TRBJ2-7
clone_size: -
v_call: TRBV11-2
d_call: TRBD1
cdr3_nt: TGTGCCTGCAGCCTCGGGACAGGGAGATCCTACGATCAGTACTTC
cdr3_aa: CACSLGTGRSYDQYF

j_call: TRBJ1-1
clone_size: -
v_call: TRBV6-5
d_call: -
cdr3_nt: TGTGCCTCTCGGAGGGGACCCAACAGGTCGAACACTGAAGCTTTCTTT
cdr3_aa: CASRRGPNRSNTEAFF